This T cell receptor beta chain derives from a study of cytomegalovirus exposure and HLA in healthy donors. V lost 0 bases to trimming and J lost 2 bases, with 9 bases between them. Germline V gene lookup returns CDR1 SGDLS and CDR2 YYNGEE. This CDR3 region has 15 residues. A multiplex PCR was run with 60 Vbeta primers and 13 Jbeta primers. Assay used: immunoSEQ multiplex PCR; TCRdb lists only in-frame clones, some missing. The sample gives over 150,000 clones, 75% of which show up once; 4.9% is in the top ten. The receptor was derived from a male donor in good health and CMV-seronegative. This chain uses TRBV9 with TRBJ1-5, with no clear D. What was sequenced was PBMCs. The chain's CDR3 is CASSVDGVGNQPQHF. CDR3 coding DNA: TGTGCCAGCAGCGTAGACGGGGTCGGCAATCAGCCCCAGCATTTT.